Detailed here is one T cell receptor beta chain. As yet, its antigen is unknown. The method was immunoSEQ multiplex PCR; TCRdb's version includes in-frame clones alone and lacks a portion of them. This table has around 53,000 clones, about 87% appearing once. The data belong to a study of PD-L1 blockade in urothelial cancer. Study observations and caveats: When pretreatment blood TCR clonality was below the median, it predicted better survival.

This clonotype originated in a man in his forties or fifties with urothelial cancer. Sequencing was performed on PBMCs, taken around atezolizumab (anti-PD-L1) treatment.

The DNA for the CDR3 is TGTGCCAGCAGTGCGGAGAATACGCAGTATTTT. It is translated as CASSAENTQYF. This chain uses TRBV2 with TRBJ2-3; D gene ambiguous. Per germline, CDR1 SNHLY and CDR2 FYNNEI. V lost 4 bases and J 7 bases, leaving 6 bases between the germline ends. The CDR3 runs 11 residues.